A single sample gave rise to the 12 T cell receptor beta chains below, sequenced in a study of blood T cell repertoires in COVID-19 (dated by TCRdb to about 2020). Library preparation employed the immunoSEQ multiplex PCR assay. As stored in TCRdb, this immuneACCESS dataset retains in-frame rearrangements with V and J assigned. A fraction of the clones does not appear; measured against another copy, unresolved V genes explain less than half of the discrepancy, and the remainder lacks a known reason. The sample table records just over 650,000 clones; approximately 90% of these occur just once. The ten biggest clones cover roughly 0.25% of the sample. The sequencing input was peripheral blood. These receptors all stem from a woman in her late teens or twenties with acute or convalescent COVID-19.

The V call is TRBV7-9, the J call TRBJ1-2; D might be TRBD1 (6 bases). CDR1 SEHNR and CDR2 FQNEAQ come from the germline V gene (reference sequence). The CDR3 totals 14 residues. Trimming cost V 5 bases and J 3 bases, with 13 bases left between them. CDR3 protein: CASSAYRVHYGYTF. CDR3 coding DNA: TGTGCCAGCAGCGCCTACAGGGTGCACTATGGCTACACCTTC.

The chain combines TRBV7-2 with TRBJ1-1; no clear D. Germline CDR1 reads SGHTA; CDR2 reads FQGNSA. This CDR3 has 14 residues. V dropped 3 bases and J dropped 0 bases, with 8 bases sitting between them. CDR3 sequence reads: CASSFEVMNTEAFF. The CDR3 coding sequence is TGTGCCAGCAGCTTTGAGGTTATGAACACTGAAGCTTTCTTT.

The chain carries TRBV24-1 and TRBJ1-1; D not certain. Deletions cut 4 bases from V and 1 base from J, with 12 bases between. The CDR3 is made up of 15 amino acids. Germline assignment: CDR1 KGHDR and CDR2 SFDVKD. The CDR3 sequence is CATSDRSAGNTEAFF. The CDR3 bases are TGTGCCACCAGTGACCGCTCTGCGGGGAACACTGAAGCTTTCTTT.

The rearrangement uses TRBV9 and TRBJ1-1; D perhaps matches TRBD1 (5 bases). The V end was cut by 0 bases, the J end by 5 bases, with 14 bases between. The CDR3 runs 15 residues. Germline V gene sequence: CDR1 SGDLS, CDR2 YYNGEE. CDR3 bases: TGTGCCAGCAGCGTAGAGGGAGGGGCGGGGACTGAAGCTTTCTTT. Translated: CASSVEGGAGTEAFF.

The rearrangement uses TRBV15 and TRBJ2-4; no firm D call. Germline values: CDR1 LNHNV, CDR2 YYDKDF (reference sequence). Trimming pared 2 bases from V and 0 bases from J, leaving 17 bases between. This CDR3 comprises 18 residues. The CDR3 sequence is CATSRRLHTPLAKNIQYF. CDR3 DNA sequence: TGTGCCACCAGCAGACGACTTCACACACCCCTAGCCAAAAACATTCAGTACTTC.

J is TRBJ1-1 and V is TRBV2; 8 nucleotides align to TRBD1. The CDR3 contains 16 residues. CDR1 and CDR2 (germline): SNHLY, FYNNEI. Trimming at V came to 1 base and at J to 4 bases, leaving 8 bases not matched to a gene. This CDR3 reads CASSEVTGVMSTEAFF. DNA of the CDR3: TGTGCCAGCAGTGAAGTGACAGGGGTTATGTCCACTGAAGCTTTCTTT.

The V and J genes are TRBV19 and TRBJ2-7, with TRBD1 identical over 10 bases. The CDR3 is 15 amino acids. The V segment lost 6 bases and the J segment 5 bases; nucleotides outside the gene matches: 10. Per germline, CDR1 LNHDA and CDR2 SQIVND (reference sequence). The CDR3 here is CASRDGQGGIDEQYF. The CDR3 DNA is TGTGCCAGTAGGGATGGACAGGGGGGAATCGACGAGCAGTACTTC.

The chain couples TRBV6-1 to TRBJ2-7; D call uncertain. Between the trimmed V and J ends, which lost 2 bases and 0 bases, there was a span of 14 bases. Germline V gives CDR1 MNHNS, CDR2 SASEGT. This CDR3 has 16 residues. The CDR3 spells CASSEPPGPSSYEQYF. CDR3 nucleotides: TGTGCCAGCAGTGAACCCCCTGGCCCAAGCTCCTACGAGCAGTACTTC.

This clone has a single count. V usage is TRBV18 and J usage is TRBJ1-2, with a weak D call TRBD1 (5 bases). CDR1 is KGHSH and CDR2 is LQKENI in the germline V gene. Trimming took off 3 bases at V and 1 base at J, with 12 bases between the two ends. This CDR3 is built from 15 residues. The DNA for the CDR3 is TGTGCCAGCTCACCCGGGCCTACAGGTAACTATGGCTACACCTTC. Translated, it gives CASSPGPTGNYGYTF. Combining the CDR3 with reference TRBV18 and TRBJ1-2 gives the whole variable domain NAGVMQNPRHLVRRRGQEARLRCSPMKGHSHVYWYRQLPEEGLKFMVYLQKENIIDESGMPKERFSAEFPKEGPSILRIQQVVRGDSAAYFCASSPGPTGNYGYTFGSGTRLTVV.

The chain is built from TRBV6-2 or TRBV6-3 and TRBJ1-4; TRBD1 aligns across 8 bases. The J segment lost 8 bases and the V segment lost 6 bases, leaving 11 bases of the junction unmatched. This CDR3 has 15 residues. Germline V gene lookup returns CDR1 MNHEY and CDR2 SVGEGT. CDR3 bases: TGTGCCAGCAGCTTTCGGACAGGGAAGGACGAAAAACTGTTTTTT. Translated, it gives CASSFRTGKDEKLFF.

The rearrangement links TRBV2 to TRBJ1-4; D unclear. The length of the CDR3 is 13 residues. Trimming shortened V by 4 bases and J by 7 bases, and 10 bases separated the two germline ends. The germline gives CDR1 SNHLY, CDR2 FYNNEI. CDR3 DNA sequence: TGTGCCAGCAGTGCGCGCTCGGGTGAAAAACTGTTTTTT. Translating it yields CASSARSGEKLFF.

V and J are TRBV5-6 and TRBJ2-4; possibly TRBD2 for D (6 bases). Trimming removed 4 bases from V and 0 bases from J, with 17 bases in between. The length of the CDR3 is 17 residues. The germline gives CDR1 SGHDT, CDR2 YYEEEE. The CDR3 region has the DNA TGTGCCAGCAGCCTGGCCGGTGCGGGACTAGCCAAAAACATTCAGTACTTC. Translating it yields CASSLAGAGLAKNIQYF. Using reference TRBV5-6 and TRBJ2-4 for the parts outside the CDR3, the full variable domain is DAGVTQSPTHLIKTRGQQVTLRCSPKSGHDTVSWYQQALGQGPQFIFQYYEEEERQRGNFPDRFSGHQFPNYSSELNVNALLLGDSALYLCASSLAGAGLAKNIQYFGAGTRLSVL.